This T cell receptor (beta chain) was observed in a study of tumor-infiltrating lymphocytes in oesophageal squamous cell carcinoma (dated by TCRdb to the mid-2010s). In its sample, this clonotype was seen many times. Its antigen is still unknown. Qualities for individual bases were not recorded, and no much larger clone is one base off. The library was built by means of PCR. The instrument given in TCRdb is Illumina HiSeq 2000. The raw public data were reprocessed by TCRdb itself: fastp quality trimming at Q25, MiXCR clonotype calling, in-frame beta chains only. Rows matching on CDR3 protein sequence are summarized as one entry with the most common DNA and genes. The sample table shows 15,000 to 20,000 distinct CDR3 sequences, and 40% to 55% are seen once. The ten largest make up 23% of the sample. The cysteine opens and the phenylalanine closes a CDR3 of 16 amino acids. Only the CDR3 portion is preserved as DNA: 48 bases, with reading frame beginning at the first base. The germline ends are 14 bases apart after V is trimmed by 3 bases and J by 3 bases. CDR1 and CDR2 are drawn from the germline V gene: MDHEN, SYDVKM.

Material: esophageal tumor tissue. The receptor was derived from a male donor with esophageal squamous cell carcinoma. This chain is built from TRBV28 and TRBJ1-4, and the D gene may be TRBD1, 5 bases matching. CDR3 region: CASSFWQGEANEKLFF. The sequenced DNA is TGTGCCAGCAGTTTTTGGCAGGGAGAAGCTAATGAAAAACTGTTTTTT.